A single sample is the source of the 22 T cell receptor beta chains below, sequenced in a study of blood T cells in healthy people across ages. PCR was performed a second time for roughly 7 to 12 cycles using a sample-barcoded 5' primer and a J-beta primer mix. A single record per CDR3 protein comes from TCRdb applying MiXCR to the 5' RACE reads. Among over 950,000 distinct CDR3 sequences listed, 45% to 60% were seen once. The sample taken for sequencing was blood. These receptors were obtained from an older woman in good health.

This clonotype was detected only a few times. J is TRBJ2-7 and V is TRBV7-9; the D gene is possibly TRBD2 (5 bases). CDR1 is SEHNR, CDR2 FQNEAQ, per germline (reference sequence). Trimming removed 10 bases at V and 7 bases at J, with 23 bases between. The CDR3 sequence is 14 residues long. CDR3 sequence reads: CATAPDGKSGEQYF. The CDR3 DNA is TGTGCCACCGCACCGGACGGGAAAAGTGGTGAGCAGTACTTC. Full variable domain (remainder filled in from reference TRBV7-9 and TRBJ2-7): DTGVSQNPRHKITKRGQNVTFRCDPISEHNRLYWYRQTLGQGPEFLTYFQNEAQLEKSRLLSDRFSAERPKGSFSTLEIQRTEQGDSAMYLCATAPDGKSGEQYFGPGTRLTVT.

This chain connects TRBV12-3 or TRBV12-4 to TRBJ2-7; 8 bases align to TRBD2. CDR3 size: 16 residues. The J segment lost 0 bases and the V segment lost 3 bases, leaving 7 bases of the junction unmatched. CDR3 coding DNA: TGTGCCAGCAGTTTGGGTAGCGGGGAGTTCTCCTACGAGCAGTACTTC. Amino acid sequence: CASSLGSGEFSYEQYF.

In this sample, this clonotype turned up a few times. The rearrangement joins TRBV28 to TRBJ2-1; D perhaps matches TRBD2 (6 bases). Per the germline V gene, CDR1 is MDHEN and CDR2 is SYDVKM. Between the trimmed V and J ends, which lost 2 bases and 2 bases, there was a span of 10 bases. This CDR3 spans 15 amino acids. The CDR3 spells CASSLRREPYNEQFF. CDR3 in DNA: TGTGCCAGCAGTTTAAGGCGGGAACCCTACAATGAGCAGTTCTTC.

The DNA for the CDR3 is TGCGCCAGCTCGACCGGGACTAGCGGGAGGGCCATCTCCTACGAGCAGTACTTC. This sequence encodes CASSTGTSGRAISYEQYF. The chain has TRBV5-1 and TRBJ2-7, with 16 positions matching TRBD2. The CDR3 totals 18 residues. V shed 7 bases, J shed 0 bases, and the junction held 10 bases outside the gene matches. Germline V gene sequence: CDR1 SGHRS, CDR2 YFSETQ.

The chain combines TRBV21-1 with TRBJ2-7; no DNA check was done on the table's D call, TRBD2. TRBV21-1 is described as a pseudogene. The CDR3 runs 18 residues. CDR3 sequence: CASSKAASGSRSSYEQYF. CDR3 nucleotides: TGTGCCAGCAGCAAAGCGGCTAGCGGGAGTCGGTCCTCCTACGAGCAGTACTTC.

This chain joins TRBV25-1 and TRBJ1-2; 9 nucleotides agree with TRBD1. This CDR3 has 18 amino acids. V shed 2 bases, J shed 3 bases, and the junction held 13 bases outside the gene matches. Germline CDR1 reads MGHDK; CDR2 reads SYGVNS. The CDR3 here is CASSEPIGGQGAHYGYTF. The CDR3 DNA reads TGTGCCAGCAGTGAACCCATCGGGGGACAGGGCGCTCACTATGGCTACACCTTC.

The V gene is TRBV20-1, the J gene TRBJ2-7, with 7 bases that match TRBD2. The junction had 5 bases not matched to a gene; V was cut back by 6 bases and J by 6 bases. Germline loops: CDR1 DFQATT, CDR2 SNEGSKA (reference sequence). This CDR3 spans 11 amino acids. CDR3 bases: TGCAGTGCACCCGGACTAGGCGAGCAGTACTTC. Amino acid sequence: CSAPGLGEQYF.

This chain joins TRBV7-3 and TRBJ2-1; 7 bases map to TRBD2. CDR3 size: 15 residues. Germline-derived CDR1 and CDR2 are SGHTA and FQGTGA. V trimming: 5 bases; J trimming: 7 bases; junction bases outside the gene matches: 11. The CDR3 region has the DNA TGTGCCAGCAGCCAGGTCAGCGGGATGTTGAATGAGCAGTTCTTC. Its protein is CASSQVSGMLNEQFF.

V usage is TRBV6-1 and J usage is TRBJ2-7; 10 bases agree with TRBD2. The V segment lost 7 bases and the J segment 7 bases; nucleotides outside the gene matches: 13. The CDR3 is made up of 15 amino acids. Germline CDR1 and CDR2: MNHNS and SASEGT. The CDR3 reads CASTEMSGRAEEQYF. The CDR3 DNA reads TGTGCCAGCACCGAAATGAGCGGGAGGGCTGAGGAGCAGTACTTC.

This rearrangement joins TRBV4-2 to TRBJ2-2, with D possibly matching TRBD2 (5 bases). The CDR3 extends over 14 amino acids. V lost 1 base and J lost 16, with 19 bases in between. Germline values: CDR1 LGHNA, CDR2 YNFKEQ. The CDR3, as DNA: TGTGCCAGCAGCCAAGTAACGGGGAGATTCGGGCCGTTTTTT. Residues: CASSQVTGRFGPFF.

This chain links TRBV9 with TRBJ2-5, with 13 nucleotides matching TRBD2. This CDR3 is 15 amino acids long. Unmatched junction bases numbered 10, after V lost 3 bases and J lost 11 bases. Per the germline V gene, CDR1 is SGDLS and CDR2 is YYNGEE. In DNA form, the CDR3 reads TGTGCCAGCAGCGAACTAGCGGGAGGGCCTGTTGAGCAGTACTTC. This translates into CASSELAGGPVEQYF.

V usage is TRBV25-1 and J usage is TRBJ2-7, with D possibly TRBD1 on 5 matching bases. Germline assignment: CDR1 MGHDK and CDR2 SYGVNS. V gave up 6 bases and J gave up 5 bases, with 14 bases separating them. There are 13 residues in the CDR3. The CDR3 sequence is CASSLAQGHEQYF. The CDR3 DNA reads TGTGCCAGCAGCCTGGCCCAGGGCCACGAGCAGTACTTC.

This clonotype was recorded a few times. The chain carries TRBV24-1 and TRBJ2-3, with TRBD2 identical over 9 bases. Germline V CDR1 and CDR2: KGHDR, SFDVKD. V gave up 4 bases and J gave up 0 bases; unmatched junction bases: 4. CDR3 length: 16 amino acids. The CDR3 bases are TGTGCCACCAGTGAACCTACTAGCGGGAGCACAGATACGCAGTATTTT. It codes for CATSEPTSGSTDTQYF.

This clonotype has a count of ten or more. This chain links TRBV11-2 with TRBJ2-3; 8 nucleotides align to TRBD2. The CDR3 runs 15 residues. Per the germline V gene, CDR1 is SGHAT and CDR2 is FQNNGV. V was clipped by 5 bases and J by 5 bases; unmatched bases: 9. This CDR3 is CASSPGSGSIDTQYF. CDR3 DNA sequence: TGTGCCAGCAGCCCGGGGAGCGGGAGTATAGATACGCAGTATTTT.

Here the CDR3 DNA reads TGTGCCATCACCGGGACTGGGAATTCTGCGGAGCAGTACTTC. This codes for CAITGTGNSAEQYF. The V and J genes are TRBV10-3 and TRBJ2-7, with TRBD2 as a possible D gene (6 bases). CDR3 length: 14 amino acids. Germline assignment: CDR1 ENHRY and CDR2 SYGVKD. V shed 7 bases and J shed 7 bases, with 20 bases lying between them.

The genes are TRBV5-4 and TRBJ2-5; 9 positions agree with TRBD2. The CDR3 is 17 residues long. Germline-derived CDR1 and CDR2 are SGHNT and YYREEE (reference sequence). Germline trimming cut 3 bases from V and 4 bases from J; bases unmatched to any gene: 13. This CDR3 reads CASSSRVGGRALETQYF. In DNA form, the CDR3 reads TGTGCCAGCAGCTCCCGTGTCGGCGGGAGGGCCTTAGAGACCCAGTACTTC.

The chain is built from TRBV20-1 and TRBJ2-1; D gene unclear. This CDR3 is 12 amino acids long. Per germline, CDR1 DFQATT and CDR2 SNEGSKA (reference sequence). The CDR3 protein is CSIPPIHNEQFF. The CDR3 DNA follows: TGCAGCATACCCCCTATTCACAATGAGCAGTTCTTC.

This clonotype was counted between two and nine times. This rearrangement joins TRBV4-1 to TRBJ1-2, with 8 bases fitting TRBD1. In germline, CDR1 is MGHRA, CDR2 YSYEKL. CDR3 size: 16 residues. J was trimmed by 8 bases and V by 1 base; bases with no gene match: 12. The CDR3 protein is CASSQVPDRDQSGYTF. The DNA of the CDR3 is TGCGCCAGCAGCCAAGTCCCGGACAGGGACCAGAGCGGCTACACCTTC.

This chain links TRBV20-1 with TRBJ2-7; 11 positions match TRBD1. The CDR3 length is 17 residues. Per the germline V gene, CDR1 is DFQATT and CDR2 is SNEGSKA (reference sequence). The trim removed 0 bases at V and 2 bases at J, leaving 9 bases unmatched. The CDR3 loop reads CSARDPWDRGKPYEQYF. The CDR3 nucleotides read TGCAGTGCTAGAGATCCGTGGGACAGGGGGAAGCCCTACGAGCAGTACTTC.

The CDR3 loop reads CASSSGVKETQYF. The DNA of the CDR3 is TGTGCCAGCAGTAGCGGGGTAAAAGAGACCCAGTACTTC. The rearrangement joins TRBV7-9 to TRBJ2-5, with TRBD2 identical over 8 bases. V was pared by 6 bases and J by 3 bases, with 3 bases of the junction left unmatched. In germline, CDR1 is SEHNR, CDR2 FQNEAQ (reference sequence). The CDR3 sequence is 13 residues long.

The sample holds a few counts of this clonotype. The CDR3 loop reads CASSFGGGEQYF. Here the CDR3 DNA reads TGTGCCAGCAGCTTTGGAGGTGGGGAGCAGTACTTC. V is TRBV7-9 and J is TRBJ2-7, with D possibly being TRBD2 (5 bases). Germline V lookup: CDR1 SEHNR, CDR2 FQNEAQ (reference sequence). Deletions cut 3 bases from V and 7 bases from J, with 10 bases between. The CDR3 consists of 12 residues.

The chain recombines TRBV4-1 with TRBJ1-5; D not certain. V was pared by 1 base and J by 7 bases, with 11 bases between. The CDR3 is 14 amino acids. The germline V gene encodes CDR1 MGHRA and CDR2 YSYEKL. The CDR3 bases are TGCGCCAGCAGCCAAGGTTCATCGGGCCAGCCCCAGCATTTT. Translation gives CASSQGSSGQPQHF.